One sample yielded the 29 T cell receptor beta chains listed below, sequenced in a study of CD8 T cells in ankylosing spondylitis (dated by TCRdb to 2017 to 2019). Library prep was done by 5' RACE. Sequencing took place on an Illumina HiSeq 2500. The public reads were run again by TCRdb, first through fastp at Q25 and then through MiXCR, and only productive beta chains were kept. Each entry is one CDR3 protein sequence, shown with its most common DNA and genes. A total of roughly 170,000 distinct CDR3 sequences appear in this sample, around a tenth of them only once. Roughly 15% of the sample comes from the top ten. Sequencing was carried out using blood, either unsorted or a sorted T cell fraction (not recorded which). These receptor sequences come from a female donor with ankylosing spondylitis or in good health (not recorded which).

This clonotype was observed many times. This chain joins TRBV12-3 or TRBV12-4 and TRBJ2-1; tentative D call: TRBD1 (5 bases). V dropped 5 bases and J dropped 6 bases, with 14 bases sitting between them. The CDR3 has 14 amino acids. Here the CDR3 reads CASSPPGQTNEQFF. CDR3 in DNA: TGTGCCAGCAGTCCGCCCGGACAAACCAATGAGCAGTTCTTC.

The chain uses TRBV7-9 and TRBJ1-1, with unresolved D. In germline, CDR1 is SEHNR, CDR2 FQNEAQ (reference sequence). CDR3 length: 14 amino acids. V dropped 2 bases and J dropped 5 bases, with 12 bases sitting between them. In DNA, the CDR3 is TGTGCCAGCAGCTTAAGTTCAGCTACGACTGAAGCTTTCTTT. Translation gives CASSLSSATTEAFF.

A few counts support this clonotype. The V call is TRBV20-1, the J call TRBJ2-7; no reliable D call. The ends were cut back, 1 base at V and 6 bases at J, with 4 bases in the middle. This CDR3 has 10 amino acids. CDR1 is DFQATT, CDR2 SNEGSKA, per germline (reference sequence). The CDR3: CSARVPEQYF. CDR3 DNA sequence: TGCAGTGCTAGAGTTCCCGAGCAGTACTTC.

This clonotype was seen repeatedly, ten times or more. The genes are TRBV29-1 and TRBJ2-1, with D possibly matching TRBD2 (6 bases). The CDR3 is made up of 15 amino acids. V was trimmed by 6 bases and J by 0 bases, leaving 15 bases between them. The V gene's germline CDR1 is SQVTM and CDR2 ANQGSEA. CDR3 residues: CSVNNGGSSYNEQFF. The CDR3 DNA sequence: TGCAGCGTGAACAACGGGGGAAGCTCCTACAATGAGCAGTTCTTC.

Only a few counts were recorded for this clonotype. This chain links TRBV27 with TRBJ1-2; D not certain. This CDR3 spans 12 amino acids. In germline, CDR1 is MNHEY, CDR2 SMNVEV (reference sequence). V was clipped by 6 bases and J by 3 bases, with 8 bases between them. CDR3 sequence (DNA): TGTGCCAGCAGAGGGATTGACTATGGCTACACCTTC. This sequence encodes CASRGIDYGYTF.

In its sample, this clonotype was seen many times. The chain recombines TRBV4-3 with TRBJ2-1, with D uncertain. This CDR3 is built from 15 residues. Germline V gene data show CDR1 as LGHNA and CDR2 as YSLEER. V dropped 0 bases and J dropped 4 bases, with 10 bases sitting between them. For the CDR3, the DNA is TGCGCCAGCAGCCAAGAAAACAACCCTTACAATGAGCAGTTCTTC. Protein: CASSQENNPYNEQFF.

This clonotype was picked up many times. This chain uses TRBV27 with TRBJ1-1; D is undetermined. Germline V CDR1 and CDR2: MNHEY, SMNVEV (reference sequence). This CDR3 contains 14 residues. V lost 0 bases and J 1 base, leaving 6 bases between the germline ends. The CDR3 coding sequence is TGTGCCAGCAGTTTATCATTGGGGAACACTGAAGCTTTCTTT. Translation gives CASSLSLGNTEAFF.

This clonotype was seen many times. The CDR3 DNA reads as TGCAGCGTTGTAGTAGCGAATGAGCAGTTCTTC. Translating it yields CSVVVANEQFF. The rearrangement uses TRBV29-1 and TRBJ2-1; maybe TRBD2 (5 bases). V lost 4 bases and J lost 7, with 8 bases in between. Germline CDR1 SQVTM, CDR2 ANQGSEA. The CDR3 contains 11 residues.

This clonotype was seen at least ten times. The chain joins TRBV12-3 or TRBV12-4 to TRBJ2-1; D is perhaps TRBD1 (6 bases). Trimming pared 3 bases from V and 7 bases from J, leaving 13 bases between. This CDR3 has 14 residues. The CDR3 nucleotides are TGTGCCAGCAGTTTCCCGGACAGCTCTAATGAGCAGTTCTTC. Protein product: CASSFPDSSNEQFF.

This clonotype has ten or more counts. The chain combines TRBV3-1 with TRBJ2-7; D ambiguous. Between the trimmed V and J ends, which lost 0 bases and 2 bases, there was a span of 5 bases. CDR1 is LGHDT, CDR2 YNNKEL, per germline (reference sequence). The CDR3 consists of 13 residues. The CDR3 protein is CASSQDGAYEQYF. DNA for the CDR3: TGTGCCAGCAGCCAAGATGGGGCCTACGAGCAGTACTTC.

This clonotype was detected a few times. CDR3 loop: CASSAMEDINNEQFF. The CDR3 DNA reads TGTGCCAGCAGCGCTATGGAAGACATAAACAATGAGCAGTTCTTC. This chain connects TRBV12-3 or TRBV12-4 to TRBJ2-1; no firm D call. The CDR3 is 15 amino acids. The V and J ends lost 6 bases and 5 bases respectively, with 17 bases between them.

This clonotype was seen ten or more times. This sequence joins TRBV29-1 and TRBJ2-7; D ambiguous. Germline values: CDR1 SQVTM, CDR2 ANQGSEA. V was cut by 0 bases and J by 2 bases, with 2 bases left in between. The length of the CDR3 is 11 residues. The DNA of the CDR3 is TGCAGCGTTGAAGATCCCTACGAGCAGTACTTC. The encoded protein is CSVEDPYEQYF.

V is TRBV7-2 and J is TRBJ1-3; D ambiguous. V was cut by 3 bases and J by 0 bases, with 9 bases left in between. The CDR3 loop spans 15 amino acids. CDR1 is SGHTA, CDR2 FQGNSA, per germline. In nucleotides, the CDR3 is TGTGCCAGCAGCTTTACATCGGGCTCTGGAAACACCATATATTTT. This codes for CASSFTSGSGNTIYF.

This clonotype came up many times. CDR3 DNA: TGTGCCAGCAGTTTCGATAGCAGCTCCTACGAGCAGTACTTC. Translating gives CASSFDSSSYEQYF. This chain uses TRBV27 with TRBJ2-7; D is ambiguous. Trimming removed 3 bases from V and 0 bases from J, with 9 bases in between. The CDR3 runs to 14 residues. Germline V gene lookup returns CDR1 MNHEY and CDR2 SMNVEV (reference sequence).

CDR3 in DNA: TGTGCCAGCAAGCGAAGCCTGAACACTGAAGCTTTCTTT. Protein sequence: CASKRSLNTEAFF. The chain combines TRBV6-2 or TRBV6-3 with TRBJ1-1, with no clear D. The germline gives CDR1 MNHEY, CDR2 SVGEGT. This CDR3 is built from 13 residues. V lost 7 bases, J lost 0 bases, and 9 bases lay in between.

In its sample, this clonotype was seen many times. This chain uses TRBV12-3 or TRBV12-4 with TRBJ2-3, with D unresolved. V gave up 7 bases and J gave up 1 base, with 18 bases separating them. This CDR3 has 16 amino acids. CDR3 sequence reads: CASILSTDGGTDTQYF. In nucleotides, the CDR3 is TGTGCCAGCATCCTCAGCACCGATGGGGGCACAGATACGCAGTATTTT.

This clonotype was seen repeatedly, ten times or more. The V and J genes are TRBV29-1 and TRBJ2-2; TRBD1 or TRBD2 may be the D gene (5 bases each). CDR1 and CDR2 (germline): SQVTM, ANQGSEA. The CDR3 is 12 residues long. The V end lost 4 bases, the J end lost 6 bases, and 9 bases lay between the germline ends. The DNA for the CDR3 is TGCAGCGTTGTGGGGGTCGCCGGGGAGCTGTTTTTT. As protein: CSVVGVAGELFF.

The rearrangement links TRBV19 to TRBJ2-6; 8 bases match TRBD2. With V trimmed by 5 bases and J by 0 bases, 6 bases remained unmatched. Germline V gene data show CDR1 as LNHDA and CDR2 as SQIVND (reference sequence). This CDR3 is built from 17 residues. CDR3 in DNA: TGTGCCAGTAGTCCCCGGGAGGGCTACTCTGGGGCCAACGTCCTGACTTTC. Amino acids: CASSPREGYSGANVLTF. Full variable domain (rest looked up from reference TRBV19 and TRBJ2-6): DGGITQSPKYLFRKEGQNVTLSCEQNLNHDAMYWYRQDPGQGLRLIYYSQIVNDFQKGDIAEGYSVSREKKESFPLTVTSAQKNPTAFYLCASSPREGYSGANVLTFGAGSRLTVL.

This chain links TRBV3-1 with TRBJ1-5; D is perhaps TRBD1 (6 bases). In germline, CDR1 is LGHDT, CDR2 YNNKEL (reference sequence). The CDR3 runs 15 residues. Trimming took off 0 bases at V and 0 bases at J, with 6 bases between the two ends. This chain's CDR3 is CASSQEGASNQPQHF. The CDR3 nucleotides are TGTGCCAGCAGCCAAGAGGGGGCTAGCAATCAGCCCCAGCATTTT.

There are many counts of this clonotype. This chain connects TRBV29-1 to TRBJ1-2; a weak D match, TRBD1 (5 bases). Germline CDR1 reads SQVTM; CDR2 reads ANQGSEA. V was cut by 6 bases and J by 3 bases, with 14 bases left in between. The CDR3 is 13 residues long. CDR3 sequence (DNA): TGCAGCGTCCTGCCCCGGGACGACTATGGCTACACCTTC. It yields the protein CSVLPRDDYGYTF.

This clonotype was detected only a few times. The chain uses TRBV24-1 and TRBJ2-7, with D maybe TRBD1 (6 bases). The CDR3 covers 13 residues. Germline CDR1 is KGHDR and CDR2 is SFDVKD. V was cut by 7 bases and J by 4 bases, with 13 bases left in between. The CDR3 protein is CATRDSSGYEQYF. The DNA for the CDR3 is TGTGCCACCAGGGACAGTTCGGGTTACGAGCAGTACTTC.

The rearrangement joins TRBV27 to TRBJ2-3; 9 bases map to TRBD2. Looked up from germline, CDR1 is MNHEY and CDR2 is SMNVEV (reference sequence). This CDR3 is 16 amino acids long. Unmatched junction bases numbered 3, after V lost 1 base and J lost 1 base. CDR3 DNA sequence: TGTGCCAGCAGTTTATGGGTAGCGGGAGGCACAGATACGCAGTATTTT. It is translated as CASSLWVAGGTDTQYF.

This clonotype qualifies as medium-sized. The CDR3 sequence is CASSYAAPGHSSGQHF. CDR3 in DNA: TGTGCCAGCAGTTACGCTGCCCCCGGACACTCAAGCGGCCAGCATTTT. V and J are TRBV6-5 and TRBJ1-5; D may be TRBD1 (5 bases). V was trimmed by 2 bases and J by 12 bases, leaving 23 bases between them. Germline-derived CDR1 and CDR2 are MNHEY and SVGAGI. This CDR3 region has 16 residues.

This clonotype was picked up a small number of times. This chain uses TRBV12-3 or TRBV12-4 with TRBJ2-4; 8 positions match TRBD2. V gave up 6 bases and J gave up 8 bases; unmatched junction bases: 9. The CDR3 is 14 amino acids. Here the CDR3 DNA reads TGTGCCAGCAGCGTTACTAGCGGAGGGGACATTCAGTACTTC. Amino acids: CASSVTSGGDIQYF.

In this sample, this clonotype turned up a few times. The chain couples TRBV9 to TRBJ2-1, with D uncertain. The CDR3 covers 13 residues. V was shortened by 0 bases and J by 8 bases, with 9 bases between the two germline ends. Germline CDR1 is SGDLS and CDR2 is YYNGEE. The CDR3 DNA reads TGTGCCAGCAGCGTAGAAGGTAGGGATGAGCAGTTCTTC. The encoded protein is CASSVEGRDEQFF.

The chain couples TRBV11-1 to TRBJ2-1; the D gene is possibly TRBD2 (7 bases). The CDR3 sequence is 18 residues long. Deletions cut 1 base from V and 6 bases from J, with 22 bases between. Germline V lookup: CDR1 SGHAT, CDR2 FQDESV (reference sequence). In nucleotides, the CDR3 is TGTGCCAGCAGCTTAGGGCCGGGGGGCGGAACCAGGTCCAATGAGCAGTTCTTC. Amino acids: CASSLGPGGGTRSNEQFF.

The J gene is TRBJ2-1, the V gene TRBV7-2; 8 nucleotides agree with TRBD1. This CDR3 has 16 amino acids. The germline CDR1 and CDR2 sequences are SGHTA and FQGNSA. Trimming took 5 bases from V and 2 from J; bases not matched to a gene: 8. The CDR3 region is CASSHWTGPPYNEQFF. CDR3 bases: TGTGCCAGCAGCCACTGGACAGGGCCTCCCTACAATGAGCAGTTCTTC.

This clonotype was recorded many times. V is TRBV10-3 and J is TRBJ2-1; a weak D match, TRBD1 (6 bases). The CDR3 sequence is 16 residues long. V lost 4 bases and J 5 bases, leaving 18 bases between the germline ends. Per germline, CDR1 ENHRY and CDR2 SYGVKD. The CDR3 sequence is CAISARGQGQHNEQFF. The CDR3 DNA sequence: TGTGCCATCAGTGCCCGAGGGCAGGGGCAACACAATGAGCAGTTCTTC.

The genes are TRBV7-2 and TRBJ2-3, with 9 nucleotides matching TRBD2. Per germline, CDR1 SGHTA and CDR2 FQGNSA. This CDR3 has 15 amino acids. Trimming removed 1 base from V and 4 bases from J; junction bases left unmatched: 3. The CDR3, as DNA: TGTGCCAGCAGCTTAGGGGCGGGAGGGGCAGATACGCAGTATTTT. This encodes CASSLGAGGADTQYF.